These 12 T cell receptor beta chains share one sample of origin, sequenced in a study of blood T cell repertoires in COVID-19. Method: immunoSEQ multiplex PCR; TCRdb's copy keeps in-frame clones and lacks some. The data contain hundreds of thousands of clones, approximately 90% of them singletons. Source material: peripheral blood. Source of these receptors: a man between 45 and 60 years old with acute or convalescent COVID-19.

This clone turned up a few times. V usage is TRBV2 and J usage is TRBJ2-2; D might be TRBD1 (6 bases). The germline V and J ends were trimmed by 11 bases and 4 bases, with 23 bases remaining between them. The germline CDR1 and CDR2 sequences are SNHLY and FYNNEI. This CDR3 is 16 amino acids long. The CDR3 region has the DNA TGTGCCCTCTCGACAGGCAGCGTTATGGGCACCGGGGAGCTGTTTTTT. Its protein product is CALSTGSVMGTGELFF.

This sequence joins TRBV25-1 and TRBJ1-3; D remains unclear. This CDR3 is 13 amino acids long. Germline V gene data show CDR1 as MGHDK and CDR2 as SYGVNS. The V end lost 6 bases, the J end lost 2 bases, and 8 bases lay between the germline ends. CDR3: CASRGDPGNTIYF. The CDR3, as DNA: TGTGCCAGCAGGGGAGACCCTGGAAACACCATATATTTT. Full variable domain (missing parts from reference TRBV25-1 and TRBJ1-3): EADIYQTPRYLVIGTGKKITLECSQTMGHDKMYWYQQDPGMELHLIHYSYGVNSTEKGDLSSESTVSRIRTEHFPLTLESARPSHTSQYLCASRGDPGNTIYFGEGSWLTVV.

The J gene is TRBJ1-2, the V gene TRBV9; a weak D match, TRBD1 (6 bases). The germline gives CDR1 SGDLS, CDR2 YYNGEE. The CDR3 contains 15 residues. Trimming took 0 bases from V and 4 from J, leaving 13 bases between them. The CDR3 sequence: CASSVVDGGGYGYTF. For the CDR3, the DNA is TGTGCCAGCAGCGTAGTTGATGGGGGCGGCTATGGCTACACCTTC. Using reference TRBV9 and TRBJ1-2 for the parts outside the CDR3, the full variable domain is DSGVTQTPKHLITATGQRVTLRCSPRSGDLSVYWYQQSLDQGLQFLIQYYNGEERAKGNILERFSAQQFPDLHSELNLSSLELGDSALYFCASSVVDGGGYGYTFGSGTRLTVV.

The chain couples TRBV27 to TRBJ1-5, with D perhaps TRBD1 (6 bases). The V gene lost 2 bases and the J gene lost 3 bases, with 8 bases spanning the gap. CDR3 length: 14 amino acids. Germline V lookup: CDR1 MNHEY, CDR2 SMNVEV (reference sequence). The CDR3 DNA sequence: TGTGCCAGCAGTTTAACAGGGTACAATCAGCCCCAGCATTTT. Its protein is CASSLTGYNQPQHF.

Only a few counts were recorded for this clone. The chain combines TRBV18 with TRBJ1-1; D call uncertain. Per the germline V gene, CDR1 is KGHSH and CDR2 is LQKENI. CDR3 length: 15 residues. V was cut by 0 bases and J by 0 bases, with 8 bases left in between. CDR3: CASSPPNGVNTEAFF. The CDR3 bases are TGTGCCAGCTCACCACCAAACGGAGTGAACACTGAAGCTTTCTTT. The variable domain in full, with the rest retrieved from reference TRBV18 and TRBJ1-1, is NAGVMQNPRHLVRRRGQEARLRCSPMKGHSHVYWYRQLPEEGLKFMVYLQKENIIDESGMPKERFSAEFPKEGPSILRIQQVVRGDSAAYFCASSPPNGVNTEAFFGQGTRLTVV.

The gene calls are TRBV5-8 and TRBJ2-2; no definite D call. V was shortened by 5 bases and J by 7 bases, with 15 bases between the two germline ends. Looked up from germline, CDR1 is SGHTS and CDR2 is YDEGEE. The CDR3 extends over 14 amino acids. The CDR3 nucleotides read TGTGCCAGCAGATCGACGACGGGTCTCGGGGAGCTGTTTTTT. Protein sequence: CASRSTTGLGELFF.

V gene TRBV6-1 combines with J gene TRBJ2-1, with 7 positions matching TRBD1. Trimming took 2 bases from V and 13 from J; bases not matched to a gene: 2. CDR1 MNHNS and CDR2 SASEGT come from the germline V gene. CDR3 length equals 11 residues. The CDR3 here is CASSERTGQFF. As DNA, the CDR3 is TGTGCCAGCAGTGAACGGACAGGACAGTTCTTC.

CDR3 in amino acids: CAWQPSGQVRRTEAFF. The CDR3 DNA follows: TGTGCCTGGCAACCATCCGGCCAGGTGCGTAGGACTGAAGCTTTCTTT. This rearrangement joins TRBV30 to TRBJ1-1; no clear D. This CDR3 has 16 residues. Trimming took 5 bases from V and 5 from J, leaving 24 bases between them. In germline, CDR1 is GTSNPN, CDR2 SVGIG (reference sequence).

The chain uses TRBV7-2 and TRBJ1-6; 9 nucleotides agree with TRBD1. The CDR3 is made up of 15 amino acids. Germline trimming cut 4 bases from V and 10 bases from J; bases unmatched to any gene: 8. Germline V gene lookup returns CDR1 SGHTA and CDR2 FQGNSA. CDR3 protein: CASSSALTGGSPLHF. The CDR3 DNA follows: TGTGCCAGCAGCTCAGCACTGACAGGGGGATCACCCCTCCACTTT. Full variable domain (remainder filled in from reference TRBV7-2 and TRBJ1-6): GAGVSQSPSNKVTEKGKDVELRCDPISGHTALYWYRQSLGQGLEFLIYFQGNSAPDKSGLPSDRFSAERTGGSVSTLTIQRTQQEDSAVYLCASSSALTGGSPLHFGNGTRLTVT.

This chain links TRBV9 with TRBJ2-1; D is unresolved. The CDR3 runs to 15 residues. Trimming pared 3 bases from V and 4 bases from J, leaving 14 bases between. Germline values: CDR1 SGDLS, CDR2 YYNGEE. The CDR3 region has the DNA TGTGCCAGCAGCGCCCCCCCCGCGGCGTACAATGAGCAGTTCTTC. The encoded protein is CASSAPPAAYNEQFF.

The chain recombines TRBV19 with TRBJ1-4, with D possibly matching TRBD1 (6 bases). CDR3 size: 15 residues. Germline V lookup: CDR1 LNHDA, CDR2 SQIVND (reference sequence). Trimming removed 6 bases from V and 3 bases from J, with 14 bases in between. The CDR3 DNA follows: TGTGCCAGTAGCCGTCTGGGGGCCCCTAATGAAAAACTGTTTTTT. It encodes CASSRLGAPNEKLFF.

The V gene is TRBV6-5, the J gene TRBJ2-5, with 7 bases that match TRBD1. Germline V gene data show CDR1 as MNHEY and CDR2 as SVGAGI. The V segment lost 3 bases and the J segment 6 bases; nucleotides outside the gene matches: 13. The CDR3 loop spans 16 amino acids. The CDR3 here is CASSYQTGNGPKTQYF. DNA for the CDR3: TGTGCCAGCAGTTATCAGACAGGGAATGGGCCTAAGACCCAGTACTTC.